Sequencing of this TCR beta chain was carried out in a study of OX40 agonist ivuxolimab in advanced cancers. Findings and limits, study-wide: Partial responders dosed at 0.1-3.0 mg/kg displayed clonal expansion ranking among the lowest.

Clones were sequenced by immunoSEQ multiplex PCR, and TCRdb holds only the in-frame ones, with some missing. The table has roughly 65,000 clones, over 60% seen once. Points on this clone: The antigen remains unidentified.

In germline, CDR1 is KGHSH, CDR2 LQKENI. This CDR3 comprises 13 residues. The V end lost 3 bases, the J end lost 2 bases, and 7 bases lay between the germline ends. This sequence was found in an adult with an advanced solid tumor such as melanoma, head and neck, liver or kidney cancer. V usage is TRBV18 and J usage is TRBJ2-5; no clear D. Source: CD4+ or CD8+ T cells sorted from blood, taken in a trial of the OX40 agonist ivuxolimab. CDR3 sequence: CASSPTLQETQYF. The CDR3, as DNA: TGTGCCAGCTCACCGACTCTTCAAGAGACCCAGTACTTC.